This is a list of T cell receptor beta chains from one sample in a study of T-cell reconstitution after alpha-beta-depleted transplantation in children. TCRdb re-called the PCR reads with MiXCR, one entry per CDR3 protein. The sample holds roughly 180,000 distinct CDR3 sequences, more than 12% seen once. This sample comprised PBMCs from the stem cell graft donor, obtained from the stem cell graft. These receptors all stem from a human donor who donated a stem cell graft to a child with acute lymphoblastic leukemia. CDR3s leave out the opening cysteine and the closing phenylalanine or tryptophan. Fields, in order: V gene, J gene, clone size, CDR3 protein. Only some rows state a clone size, as once, few, many or a class for expanded clones.

>TRBV18|TRBJ2-7|few
ASSPQDYPIGTQGEQY
>TRBV12-3/TRBV12-4|TRBJ2-2|many
ASSLDGLSGGELF
>TRBV28|TRBJ1-3|many
ASSEGPEPGNTIY
>TRBV2|TRBJ2-2|NA
ASSELAGVGELF
>TRBV4-2|TRBJ2-5|NA
ASSQGTGRGETQY
>TRBV7-6|TRBJ2-5|many
ASSLVQETQY
>TRBV29-1|TRBJ1-1|many
SDWDSTRNTEAF
>TRBV20-1|TRBJ2-7|NA
SAREAGGYEQY
>TRBV20-1|TRBJ2-3|NA
RARPRDRGHTDTQY
>TRBV29-1|TRBJ2-1|NA
SSRDRGQENEQF
>TRBV18|TRBJ2-3|many
ASSPGAGGTDTQY
>TRBV4-1|TRBJ2-5|few
ASSQIIPVLSTGTKETQY
>TRBV7-2|TRBJ2-7|few
ASSLGGNPGVYEQY
>TRBV10-1|TRBJ1-4|NA
ASSDESQVTNEKLF
>TRBV5-5|TRBJ2-5|many
ASSMGRETQY
>TRBV5-6|TRBJ2-3|few
ASSSTGTGSTDTQY
>TRBV6-2/TRBV6-3|TRBJ1-1|NA
ASSSRQGMNTEAF
>TRBV9|TRBJ2-1|many
ASSVEGGTDEQF
>TRBV12-3/TRBV12-4|TRBJ2-1|many
ASTPGSINEQF
>TRBV20-1|TRBJ2-1|many
SAGRYSHNEQF
>TRBV5-6|TRBJ2-1|few
ASSFLTSGRATYNEQF
>TRBV20-1|TRBJ2-5|many
SARDLGPRAGTQY
>TRBV29-1|TRBJ2-1|NA
SVVGTSGRMNNEQF
>TRBV5-1|TRBJ2-3|many
ASSVISGSGTDTQY
>TRBV29-1|TRBJ2-1|many
SVGGFPTYNEQF
>TRBV5-1|TRBJ2-2|many
ASSPSLSRSSGELF
>TRBV25-1|TRBJ2-5|few
ASRSGTEKETQY
>TRBV20-1|TRBJ2-7|NA
CAKRVNGKYVDEQY
>TRBV4-2|TRBJ2-7|many
ASSRRLAGTYEQY
>TRBV10-3|TRBJ1-3|many
AISENPGGIGNTIY
>TRBV7-8|TRBJ1-5|NA
ASSLDRSSEKDSNQPQH
>TRBV29-1|TRBJ2-6|many
SVEVVIGSGANVLT
>TRBV7-9|TRBJ2-7|few
ASSFGQPSYEQY
>TRBV20-1|TRBJ2-7|many
SASTGRDEQY
>TRBV5-1|TRBJ2-7|many
ASSRGGQGAGEQY
>TRBV7-2|TRBJ2-2|many
ASSLKRSGTGELF
>TRBV5-6|TRBJ2-1|few
ASSRWVRSPYNEQF
>TRBV10-3|TRBJ2-3|many
AISHGQGPDTQY
>TRBV5-1|TRBJ2-7|NA
ASSLTGTWTYEQY
>TRBV20-1|TRBJ2-2|few
SARQALNTGELF
>TRBV28|TRBJ2-1|many
ATNGRGTGRPPNEQF
>TRBV6-5|TRBJ2-7|many
ASSYSIAAPDRGEQY
>TRBV7-8|TRBJ2-5|many
ASSRGRTQETQY
>TRBV20-1|TRBJ2-7|NA
CARDKHETGVIYEQY
>TRBV14|TRBJ2-3|NA
ASNGLGHTDTQY
>TRBV25-1|TRBJ2-1|few
ASSVASGYDSEQF
>TRBV6-5|TRBJ1-1|many
ASSYSQGWNTEAF
>TRBV7-8|TRBJ2-1|few
ASSSKRRVGYNEQF
>TRBV12-5|TRBJ1-1|NA
ASGMGNRDAF
>TRBV11-2|TRBJ2-3|many
ASSLVGTSSSTDTQY
>TRBV10-3|TRBJ1-1|many
AIRTTGAGEAF
>TRBV30|TRBJ1-6|many
ACVGQSLRNNSPLH